This T cell receptor beta chain is drawn from a study of T-cell reconstitution after alpha-beta-depleted transplantation in children. A TCRbeta library incorporating unique molecular identifiers was prepared. Via MiXCR, TCRdb re-called the PCR reads, giving one row per CDR3 protein. The table has approximately 400,000 distinct CDR3 sequences, approximately 10% seen once; the top ten hold approximately 5%. V dropped 0 bases and J dropped 4 bases, with 15 bases sitting between them. This CDR3 has 17 residues. Germline-derived CDR1 and CDR2 are LNHNV and YYDKDF (reference sequence). This sample comprised PBMCs from the stem cell graft donor, obtained from the stem cell graft. The J gene is TRBJ2-2, the V gene TRBV15, with a possible D match to TRBD2 (6 bases). The sequence came from a human donor who donated a stem cell graft to a child with acute myeloid leukemia. The CDR3 DNA reads as TGTGCCACCAGCAGAGATCTGGAGGGACTCGTCACCGGGGAGCTGTTTTTT. Translated: CATSRDLEGLVTGELFF. The whole variable domain, filled in from reference TRBV15 and TRBJ2-2, reads DAMVIQNPRYQVTQFGKPVTLSCSQTLNHNVMYWYQQKSSQAPKLLFHYYDKDFNNEADTPDNFQSRRPNTSFCFLDIRSPGLGDTAMYLCATSRDLEGLVTGELFFGEGSRLTVL.